Described below is a single T cell receptor (beta chain) sequence and its context. Its antigen is unidentified. This record belongs to a study of T cells after posttransplantation cyclophosphamide. The CDR3 extends over 16 amino acids. Germline-derived CDR1 and CDR2 are SGHVS and FQNEAQ. Whole-study results and caveats: Skin or GI-infiltrating T cells shared few TRB sequences with blood.

Produced via immunoSEQ multiplex PCR; TCRdb's table is partial and in-frame only. The data show 32,000 or so clones, with none appearing a single time. The chain carries TRBV7-8 and TRBJ2-5, with 12 positions matching TRBD1. The J call may be wrong; the DNA end is better matched by TRBJ2-7. This sequence was found in a woman in her fifties or sixties in good health, CMV-negative, and a related stem cell transplant donor. The sequenced sample was PBMCs. The CDR3 here is CASSLGGQGASYEQYF. The CDR3 DNA reads as TGTGCCAGCAGCTTAGGGGGACAGGGGGCTTCCTACGAGCAGTACTTC.